A selection of T cell receptor beta chains follows, all from one sample in a study of brain metastases from non-small cell lung cancer. Produced via immunoSEQ multiplex PCR; TCRdb's table is partial and in-frame only. This sample has around 2,500 clones, with around four fifths found just once. The sequenced sample was primary lung tumor tissue. The source of these receptors is a donor at least 40 years old with non-small cell lung cancer. The CDR3 runs from the conserved cysteine through the conserved F or W. The order of the fields is clone size, D gene, V gene, CDR3 length, J gene, CDR3 protein, CDR3 DNA. The D gene is left open where the match is weak. Where a row states a size, it is once, few, many or the class of an expanded clone; other rows omit it.

NA	NA	TRBV6-5	12	TRBJ1-2	CASAQGTYGYTF	TGTGCCAGCGCCCAGGGAACCTATGGCTACACCTTC
NA	NA	TRBV27	15	TRBJ2-7	CASPGSDDAPYEQYF	TGTGCCAGCCCTGGGAGTGACGATGCCCCTTACGAGCAGTACTTC
NA	NA	TRBV5-1	14	TRBJ2-3	CASSLAGRPDTQYF	TGCGCCAGCAGCTTGGCGGGGAGACCAGATACGCAGTATTTT
NA	NA	TRBV5-1	16	TRBJ2-7	CASSDAGQTFSYEQYF	TGCGCCAGCAGCGACGCGGGACAGACGTTCTCCTACGAGCAGTACTTC
NA	NA	TRBV4-2	15	TRBJ2-7	CASSQDTSPSYEQYF	TGTGCCAGCAGCCAAGATACTAGCCCCTCCTACGAGCAGTACTTC
NA	NA	TRBV20-1	10	TRBJ1-1	CSAPQRQAFF	TGCAGTGCCCCTCAAAGGCAGGCTTTCTTT
NA	NA	TRBV14	13	TRBJ1-4	CASSQTRAGELFF	TGTGCCAGCAGCCAAACAAGGGCTGGGGAACTGTTTTTT
few	TRBD1	TRBV12-5	15	TRBJ2-1	CASGRGQGAIDEQFF	TGTGCTAGTGGTAGGGGACAGGGGGCAATAGATGAGCAGTTCTTC
NA	TRBD1	TRBV5-1	17	TRBJ1-1	CASSIEPDRGGNTEAFF	TGCGCCAGCAGCATCGAGCCGGACAGGGGCGGGAACACTGAAGCTTTCTTT
NA	TRBD1	TRBV30	14	TRBJ2-7	CLAEARGTGGVKYF	TGTCTTGCGGAAGCCAGAGGGACAGGGGGCGTGAAGTACTTC
NA	NA	TRBV19	14	TRBJ2-5	CASSLRRGEETQYF	TGTGCCAGTAGTTTAAGAAGAGGAGAAGAGACCCAGTACTTC
NA	TRBD1	TRBV28	14	TRBJ2-7	CANRPGGIAYEQYF	TGTGCCAACCGACCAGGGGGAATTGCCTACGAGCAGTACTTC
NA	NA	TRBV3-1/TRBV3-2	14	TRBJ2-7	CASSQGRGVYEQYF	TGTGCCAGCAGCCAGGGTCGAGGGGTCTACGAGCAGTACTTC
NA	NA	TRBV24-1	14	TRBJ2-7	CATSESTALYEQYF	TGTGCCACCAGTGAGAGCACCGCTTTGTACGAGCAGTACTTC
NA	NA	TRBV3-1/TRBV3-2	13	TRBJ2-7	CASSHLQSGVQYF	TGTGCCAGCAGCCACCTACAATCGGGGGTGCAGTACTTC
once	TRBD1	TRBV9	13	TRBJ2-5	CASSVQGEETQYF	TGTGCCAGCAGCGTACAGGGGGAGGAGACCCAGTACTTC
NA	NA	TRBV15	16	TRBJ1-3	CATSRGPGYSGNTIYF	TGTGCCACCAGCAGGGGACCAGGGTACTCTGGAAACACCATATATTTT
NA	TRBD1	TRBV13	15	TRBJ1-4	CANSPGQGKHEKLFF	TGTGCCAACAGCCCGGGACAGGGAAAGCATGAAAAACTGTTTTTT
NA	NA	TRBV6-1	16	TRBJ1-1	CASSEAKHFLNTEAFF	TGTGCCAGCAGTGAAGCAAAACACTTTCTGAACACTGAAGCTTTCTTT
NA	NA	TRBV5-1	14	TRBJ1-4	CASSLEGSVEKLFF	TGCGCCAGCAGCTTGGAGGGATCGGTCGAAAAACTGTTTTTT
NA	NA	TRBV19	15	TRBJ1-1	CASSVSRSSNTEAFF	TGTGCCAGTAGTGTCTCTCGGTCATCCAACACTGAAGCTTTCTTT
NA	NA	TRBV29-1	12	TRBJ1-2	CSARTDYYGYTF	TGCAGCGCCCGGACGGACTACTATGGCTACACCTTC
once	TRBD1	TRBV30	12	TRBJ1-3	CARGQAGNTIYF	TGTGCCCGAGGACAGGCTGGAAACACCATATATTTT
once	NA	TRBV3-1/TRBV3-2	18	TRBJ1-2	CASSSYLDRGPINYGYTF	TGTGCCAGCAGTTCTTACCTGGACAGAGGGCCGATCAACTATGGCTACACCTTC
NA	NA	TRBV6-5	12	TRBJ1-4	CASNVEEEKLFF	TGTGCCAGCAATGTAGAGGAGGAAAAACTGTTTTTT
NA	TRBD1	TRBV2	16	TRBJ2-7	CASSKAHRTGPGEQYF	TGTGCCAGCAGTAAGGCCCACCGGACAGGGCCGGGAGAGCAGTACTTC
NA	NA	TRBV7-8	15	TRBJ1-1	CASRRTVAGNTEAFF	TGTGCCAGCAGACGTACTGTGGCAGGGAACACTGAAGCTTTCTTT
NA	NA	TRBV29-1	14	TRBJ2-1	CSVEPVTSNNEQFF	TGCAGCGTTGAACCAGTTACAAGTAACAATGAGCAGTTCTTC
NA	TRBD1	TRBV7-2	15	TRBJ1-4	CASSLQPTGAEKLFF	TGTGCCAGCAGCTTACAACCGACAGGGGCTGAAAAACTGTTTTTT
few	NA	TRBV6-6	13	TRBJ1-5	CASSPEGHQPQHF	TGTGCCAGCAGCCCCGAGGGGCATCAGCCCCAGCATTTT
NA	NA	TRBV2	11	TRBJ1-1	CASSENTEAFF	TGTGCCAGCAGTGAAAACACTGAAGCTTTCTTT
NA	NA	TRBV27	13	TRBJ2-7	CASSLSHGYEQYF	TGTGCCAGCAGTTTATCTCACGGCTACGAGCAGTACTTC
NA	NA	TRBV18	15	TRBJ2-3	CASRQPGASTDTQYF	TGTGCCAGCAGGCAGCCGGGGGCGAGCACAGATACGCAGTATTTT
few	NA	TRBV7-9	11	TRBJ2-2	CASSFLGELFF	TGTGCCAGCAGCTTCCTCGGGGAGCTGTTTTTT
NA	TRBD1	TRBV6-2/TRBV6-3	14	TRBJ2-7	CASSPDRVSYEQYF	TGTGCCAGCAGCCCGGACAGGGTCTCCTACGAGCAGTACTTC
NA	NA	TRBV5-6	12	TRBJ1-6	CASSLRNSPLHF	TGTGCCAGCAGCTTAAGGAATTCACCCCTCCACTTT
once	NA	TRBV6-2/TRBV6-3	16	TRBJ1-1	CASSPTTPPLNTEAFF	TGTGCCAGCAGTCCAACCACCCCCCCTTTGAACACTGAAGCTTTCTTT
NA	NA	TRBV7-9	13	TRBJ2-3	CASFGAGRDTQYF	TGTGCCAGCTTTGGAGCGGGTAGGGATACGCAGTATTTT
NA	NA	TRBV28	12	TRBJ1-1	CASSFEGRKAFF	TGTGCCAGCAGTTTTGAGGGGCGGAAAGCTTTCTTT
NA	NA	TRBV28	15	TRBJ2-3	CASRYDISSTDTQYF	TGTGCCAGCAGATACGACATTTCTAGTACAGATACGCAGTATTTT
NA	NA	TRBV6-1	14	TRBJ1-2	CASSESGGNYGYTF	TGTGCCAGCAGTGAAAGCGGGGGTAACTATGGCTACACCTTC
few	NA	TRBV5-1	12	TRBJ2-3	CASSLPTDTQYF	TGCGCCAGCAGCTTACCCACAGATACGCAGTATTTT
NA	NA	TRBV24-1	13	TRBJ2-1	CATSDYTGHEQFF	TGTGCCACCAGTGATTATACAGGGCATGAGCAGTTCTTC
NA	NA	TRBV4-2	15	TRBJ2-7	CASSQGLASSYEQYF	TGTGCCAGCAGCCAAGGCCTAGCGAGCTCCTACGAGCAGTACTTC
NA	TRBD1	TRBV5-5	17	TRBJ1-6	CASSPRPGTGNNSPLHF	TGTGCCAGCAGCCCCCGGCCCGGGACAGGGAACAATTCACCCCTCCACTTT